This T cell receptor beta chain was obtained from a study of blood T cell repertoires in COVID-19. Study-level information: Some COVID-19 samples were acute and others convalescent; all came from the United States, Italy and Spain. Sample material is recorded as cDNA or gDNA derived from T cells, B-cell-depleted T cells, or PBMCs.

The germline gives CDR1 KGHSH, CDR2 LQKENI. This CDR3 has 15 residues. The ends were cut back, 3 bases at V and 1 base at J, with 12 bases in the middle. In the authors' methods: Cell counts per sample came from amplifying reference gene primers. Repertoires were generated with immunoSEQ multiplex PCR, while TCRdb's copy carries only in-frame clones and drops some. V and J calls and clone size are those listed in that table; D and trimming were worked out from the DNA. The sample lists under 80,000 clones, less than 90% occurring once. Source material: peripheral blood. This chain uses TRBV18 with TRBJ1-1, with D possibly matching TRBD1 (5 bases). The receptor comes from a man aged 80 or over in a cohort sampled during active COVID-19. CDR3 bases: TGTGCCAGCTCACCGGTATCACAGGAGAACACTGAAGCTTTCTTT. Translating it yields CASSPVSQENTEAFF.